This entry lists 18 T cell receptor beta chains sequenced from one sample in a study of blood T cell repertoires in COVID-19. Generated by immunoSEQ multiplex PCR, the TCRdb table keeps only in-frame clones and is missing some. Of about 190,000 clones listed, about 88% are singletons. The sequenced material came from PBMCs or T cells enriched from blood (not recorded which). These receptor sequences come from a woman aged 25 to 45 who had recovered from COVID-19.

The chain employs TRBV7-2 and TRBJ2-1; 10 bases fit TRBD2. The CDR3 runs 15 residues. Germline values: CDR1 SGHTA, CDR2 FQGNSA. V trimming: 1 base; J trimming: 9 bases; junction bases outside the gene matches: 6. This chain's CDR3 is CASSLVAGGWGEQFF. The CDR3 DNA reads as TGTGCCAGCAGCTTAGTAGCGGGGGGATGGGGTGAGCAGTTCTTC.

V and J are TRBV9 and TRBJ2-7, with a weak D call TRBD1 (6 bases). This CDR3 is built from 13 residues. V lost 7 bases and J 7 bases, leaving 18 bases between the germline ends. Germline values: CDR1 SGDLS, CDR2 YYNGEE. CDR3 bases: TGTGCCAGCGGACGGGACACTTCCTTAGAGCAGTACTTC. Translating it yields CASGRDTSLEQYF.

V gene TRBV5-1 combines with J gene TRBJ2-5, with 8 bases aligning to TRBD1. Germline V gene sequence: CDR1 SGHRS, CDR2 YFSETQ. Trimming removed 3 bases from V and 6 bases from J; junction bases left unmatched: 4. The CDR3 length is 13 residues. The CDR3 protein is CASSSDRVKTQYF. For the CDR3, the DNA is TGCGCCAGCAGCTCGGACAGGGTCAAGACCCAGTACTTC.

Here the CDR3 reads CASSLQSVITGELFF. The CDR3 DNA reads TGTGCCAGCAGCTTACAGTCGGTGATCACCGGGGAGCTGTTTTTT. The chain employs TRBV5-4 and TRBJ2-2; D unresolved. Between the trimmed V and J ends, which lost 2 bases and 4 bases, there was a span of 12 bases. The germline gives CDR1 SGHNT, CDR2 YYREEE (reference sequence). CDR3 length: 15 amino acids.

The J gene is TRBJ1-1, the V gene TRBV27, with D hard to call. Per the germline V gene, CDR1 is MNHEY and CDR2 is SMNVEV (reference sequence). The CDR3 runs to 13 residues. V shed 3 bases and J shed 0 bases, with 5 bases lying between them. The CDR3 nucleotides read TGTGCCAGCAGTTTGGCCATGAACACTGAAGCTTTCTTT. Protein: CASSLAMNTEAFF.

The chain is built from TRBV27 and TRBJ2-5; 9 nucleotides match TRBD2. Per germline, CDR1 MNHEY and CDR2 SMNVEV (reference sequence). V lost 2 bases and J lost 2; bases outside the gene matches: 3. This CDR3 spans 15 amino acids. This CDR3 is CASSLRLAGQETQYF. The DNA of the CDR3 is TGTGCCAGCAGTTTAAGGCTAGCGGGACAAGAGACCCAGTACTTC.

The rearrangement uses TRBV28 and TRBJ2-6; maybe TRBD1 (5 bases). Trimming pared 6 bases from V and 0 bases from J, leaving 12 bases between. Germline CDR1 MDHEN, CDR2 SYDVKM. The CDR3 spans 16 residues. The CDR3 DNA follows: TGTGCCAGCAGGAGACAGCCCTCCTCTGGGGCCAACGTCCTGACTTTC. Residues: CASRRQPSSGANVLTF.

The rearrangement links TRBV29-1 to TRBJ2-4; D not resolved. Deletions cut 3 bases from V and 15 bases from J, with 18 bases between. Germline lookup yields CDR1 SQVTM and CDR2 ANQGSEA. The CDR3 covers 12 residues. The CDR3 loop is CSVEKEKSQRYF. CDR3 nucleotide sequence: TGCAGCGTTGAGAAGGAGAAATCTCAGCGGTACTTC.

The chain couples TRBV19 to TRBJ2-3, with 7 bases identical to TRBD1. The V gene's germline CDR1 is LNHDA and CDR2 SQIVND (reference sequence). This CDR3 comprises 15 residues. The V and J ends lost 6 bases and 0 bases, in that order; junction bases with no gene match: 6. Written as DNA, the CDR3 is TGTGCCAGTAGCCGGAACAGGGGCAGCACAGATACGCAGTATTTT. It specifies CASSRNRGSTDTQYF.

This chain uses TRBV6-1 with TRBJ1-5; 7 positions match TRBD1. Germline loops: CDR1 MNHNS, CDR2 SASEGT. The CDR3 length is 16 residues. J gave up 6 bases and V 2 bases, and 10 bases lay outside the gene matches. This CDR3 reads CASSETFTGVAQPQHF. The CDR3 bases are TGTGCCAGCAGTGAAACCTTCACAGGGGTCGCTCAGCCCCAGCATTTT.

The chain combines TRBV25-1 with TRBJ1-1, with D perhaps TRBD1 (5 bases). V lost 6 bases and J lost 5, with 25 bases in between. The CDR3 runs 17 residues. Germline loops: CDR1 MGHDK, CDR2 SYGVNS. CDR3 sequence: CASSAQGPQGGRTEAFF. Written as DNA, the CDR3 is TGTGCCAGCAGCGCCCAGGGCCCCCAGGGAGGGCGGACTGAAGCTTTCTTT.

The chain recombines TRBV5-6 with TRBJ1-5, with 7 bases that match TRBD1. This CDR3 region has 14 residues. V was clipped by 3 bases and J by 3 bases; unmatched bases: 3. The germline gives CDR1 SGHDT, CDR2 YYEEEE. This CDR3 is CASSSDRDNQPQHF. The DNA for the CDR3 is TGTGCCAGCAGCTCAGACAGGGACAATCAGCCCCAGCATTTT.

V and J are TRBV5-1 and TRBJ2-5; D possibly corresponds to TRBD1 (5 bases). CDR3 length: 14 residues. The V and J ends lost 4 bases and 5 bases respectively, with 15 bases between them. CDR1 and CDR2 (germline): SGHRS, YFSETQ. As DNA, the CDR3 is TGCGCCAGCAGCAATACACAGGTCTGGGAGACCCAGTACTTC. It translates to CASSNTQVWETQYF.

This sequence joins TRBV4-1 and TRBJ2-1; D unresolved. CDR3 length: 16 amino acids. Germline V gives CDR1 MGHRA, CDR2 YSYEKL. Trimming pared 1 base from V and 0 bases from J, leaving 10 bases between. The CDR3 DNA is TGCGCCAGCAGCCAAGCCGGTAGCAGCTCCTACAATGAGCAGTTCTTC. It specifies CASSQAGSSSYNEQFF.

The V gene is TRBV7-2, the J gene TRBJ2-3; 13 bases match TRBD2. The CDR3 sequence is 15 residues long. Germline V gene lookup returns CDR1 SGHTA and CDR2 FQGNSA. Unmatched junction bases numbered 1, after V lost 5 bases and J lost 2 bases. The CDR3 bases are TGTGCCAGCAGCGGACTAGCGGGGGCCACAGATACGCAGTATTTT. Translated, it gives CASSGLAGATDTQYF. The whole variable domain, remainder taken from reference TRBV7-2 and TRBJ2-3, is GAGVSQSPSNKVTEKGKDVELRCDPISGHTALYWYRQSLGQGLEFLIYFQGNSAPDKSGLPSDRFSAERTGGSVSTLTIQRTQQEDSAVYLCASSGLAGATDTQYFGPGTRLTVL.

This chain uses TRBV7-3 with TRBJ2-5; 9 bases are a match to TRBD1. Germline V CDR1 and CDR2: SGHTA, FQGTGA. CDR3 size: 15 residues. Losses at the gene ends were 2 bases for V and 4 bases for J; bases not matched to a gene: 5. DNA of the CDR3: TGTGCCAGCAGCTTAGGGACAGGGTCCCGAGAGACCCAGTACTTC. It yields the protein CASSLGTGSRETQYF.

The gene calls are TRBV7-3 and TRBJ2-3; 8 nucleotides align to TRBD2. V gave up 3 bases and J gave up 3 bases; unmatched junction bases: 2. Germline assignment: CDR1 SGHTA and CDR2 FQGTGA. This CDR3 has 14 amino acids. CDR3 DNA: TGTGCCAGCAGCTTTCAGCGGGAGACAGATACGCAGTATTTT. Its translation is CASSFQRETDTQYF.

The chain uses TRBV5-1 and TRBJ2-3, with 10 bases that match TRBD2. The V segment lost 2 bases and the J segment 0 bases; nucleotides outside the gene matches: 3. The CDR3 contains 16 residues. Germline loops: CDR1 SGHRS, CDR2 YFSETQ. In DNA, the CDR3 is TGCGCCAGCAGCTTACGGACTAGCGGAAGCACAGATACGCAGTATTTT. Residues: CASSLRTSGSTDTQYF.